This T cell receptor beta chain is from a study of shared clonotypes between healthy human individuals. Findings of the study overall: A limitation of the genetic and exposure-history diversity represented arose from few donors.

A remark on this clone: Its antigen is undetermined.

V lost 6 bases and J lost 0; bases outside the gene matches: 5. The CDR3 runs 15 residues. Germline-derived CDR1 and CDR2 are MDHEN and SYDVKM. At a deep level, the assay was run. TCRdb keeps only in-frame clones here, not all; method: immunoSEQ multiplex PCR. The table lists 2,500,000 or so clones, approximately 94% of them singletons. This sequence was found in a man aged 18 to 29 in good health. Some clones in this sample may be carry-over from other donors' samples. The sample consisted of naive CD4+ T cells from PBMCs. The subset here: CD45RA+ positively selected. The chain recombines TRBV28 with TRBJ2-3; 8 bases agree with TRBD2. The DNA for the CDR3 is TGTGCCAGCAGCCCTAGCGGGCATAGCACAGATACGCAGTATTTT. Protein: CASSPSGHSTDTQYF. The variable domain in full, with the rest retrieved from reference TRBV28 and TRBJ2-3, is DVKVTQSSRYLVKRTGEKVFLECVQDMDHENMFWYRQDPGLGLRLIYFSYDVKMKEKGDIPEGYSVSREKKERFSLILESASTNQTSMYLCASSPSGHSTDTQYFGPGTRLTVL.